This T cell receptor (beta chain) was retrieved from a study of blood T cells in healthy people across ages. A second PCR of about 7 to 12 cycles used a sample-barcoded 5' primer and a J-beta primer mix. In TCRdb, the 5' RACE reads were re-called with MiXCR into one record per CDR3 protein. The sample lists about 1,800,000 distinct CDR3 sequences, roughly 27% occurring once. CDR1 and CDR2 (germline): MDHEN, SYDVKM. The CDR3 has 16 residues. V shed 3 bases and J shed 0 bases, with 12 bases lying between them. This TCR derives from a woman younger than 45 in good health. Sequencing was done on a sample of blood. This rearrangement joins TRBV28 to TRBJ2-1; perhaps TRBD2 as D (6 bases). The CDR3 nucleotides read TGTGCCAGCAGTTTCATCGGGGGACCCTCCTACAATGAGCAGTTCTTC. Protein: CASSFIGGPSYNEQFF.